A single sample gave rise to the 15 T cell receptor beta chains below, sequenced in a study of T cells in Graves' hyperthyroidism and ophthalmopathy. Researchers amplified the TCR beta CDR3 regions from RNA transcripts. With the HTBI primer set, the TCR CDR3 went through a first round of RT-PCR. TCRdb re-called the multiplex PCR reads with MiXCR, one entry per CDR3 protein. The sample yields about 570,000 distinct CDR3 sequences, 46% seen once. The sequencing input was peripheral blood or thyroid tissue (not recorded which). These receptors were obtained from an adult woman with Graves' disease, either hyperthyroidism or ophthalmopathy (not recorded which).

This clonotype was seen ten or more times. The rearrangement uses TRBV7-8 and TRBJ2-7; D is possibly TRBD2 (6 bases). The germline V and J ends were trimmed by 5 bases and 2 bases, with 19 bases remaining between them. The V gene's germline CDR1 is SGHVS and CDR2 FQNEAQ. The CDR3 extends over 16 amino acids. The CDR3 coding sequence is TGTGCCAGCAGCGATCGTGCGGGGCAGGGACCCTACGAGCAGTACTTC. The encoded protein is CASSDRAGQGPYEQYF.

This sequence joins TRBV29-1 and TRBJ1-2; perhaps TRBD1 as D (5 bases). The V gene lost 4 bases and the J gene lost 6 bases, with 15 bases spanning the gap. The CDR3 length is 13 residues. The germline V gene encodes CDR1 SQVTM and CDR2 ANQGSEA. This chain's CDR3 is CSVGGLSSNGYTF. DNA for the CDR3: TGCAGCGTTGGGGGGTTGAGTTCAAATGGCTACACCTTC.

In this sample, this clonotype turned up a few times. The CDR3 region has the DNA TGTGCCACCAGTCAGGGGACAGAGACCCAGTACTTC. Protein product: CATSQGTETQYF. V and J are TRBV24-1 and TRBJ2-5, with TRBD1 as a possible D gene (6 bases). Germline loops: CDR1 KGHDR, CDR2 SFDVKD. This CDR3 has 12 amino acids. The V gene lost 6 bases and the J gene lost 4 bases, with 8 bases spanning the gap.

The chain recombines TRBV7-2 with TRBJ2-5, with 10 positions matching TRBD2. Germline CDR1 and CDR2: SGHTA and FQGNSA. The trim removed 5 bases at V and 5 bases at J, leaving 14 bases unmatched. This CDR3 region has 17 residues. CDR3 DNA sequence: TGTGCCAGCAGCGCCCCTAGGGGGCTAGCGGGAGCCGAGACCCAGTACTTC. It yields the protein CASSAPRGLAGAETQYF.

The chain recombines TRBV7-9 with TRBJ2-7; TRBD1 aligns across 9 bases. Per the germline V gene, CDR1 is SEHNR and CDR2 is FQNEAQ (reference sequence). This CDR3 spans 15 amino acids. V shed 6 bases, J shed 5 bases, and the junction held 11 bases outside the gene matches. The CDR3 DNA follows: TGTGCCAGCAGTGCTACCTACAGGGGGCGAAACGAGCAGTACTTC. It specifies CASSATYRGRNEQYF.

This clonotype was picked up a small number of times. The chain is built from TRBV6-5 and TRBJ1-1, with 8 bases fitting TRBD1. The V and J ends lost 0 bases and 1 base, in that order; junction bases with no gene match: 4. The CDR3 contains 16 residues. Looked up from germline, CDR1 is MNHEY and CDR2 is SVGAGI. The DNA for the CDR3 is TGTGCCAGCAGTTACTCGACAGGGGAAGGGAACACTGAAGCTTTCTTT. Its translation is CASSYSTGEGNTEAFF.

This clonotype was recorded many times. The genes are TRBV4-1 and TRBJ1-1; D remains unclear. Trimming pared 1 base from V and 6 bases from J, leaving 6 bases between. The CDR3 runs to 12 residues. Per the germline V gene, CDR1 is MGHRA and CDR2 is YSYEKL. CDR3 DNA sequence: TGCGCCAGCAGCCAAGGGAGGGCTGAAGCTTTCTTT. This codes for CASSQGRAEAFF.

At least ten counts were recorded for this clonotype. This rearrangement joins TRBV6-5 to TRBJ1-5; 7 bases are a match to TRBD1. From germline, CDR1 is MNHEY and CDR2 SVGAGI. The CDR3 length is 13 residues. The trim removed 6 bases at V and 4 bases at J, leaving 3 bases unmatched. CDR3 sequence: CASSQTGNQPQHF. The CDR3 DNA sequence: TGTGCCAGCAGCCAGACAGGGAATCAGCCCCAGCATTTT.

This chain links TRBV7-9 with TRBJ1-6; perhaps TRBD1 as D (6 bases). This CDR3 region has 14 residues. Germline V CDR1 and CDR2: SEHNR, FQNEAQ (reference sequence). The CDR3: CATSFGQKNSPLHF. The CDR3 DNA sequence: TGTGCGACCAGCTTCGGACAGAAGAATTCACCCCTCCACTTT. Based on the CDR3 plus reference TRBV7-9 and TRBJ1-6, the full variable domain is DTGVSQNPRHKITKRGQNVTFRCDPISEHNRLYWYRQTLGQGPEFLTYFQNEAQLEKSRLLSDRFSAERPKGSFSTLEIQRTEQGDSAMYLCATSFGQKNSPLHFGNGTRLTVT.

The sample holds many counts of this clonotype. V usage is TRBV4-2 and J usage is TRBJ2-7; TRBD2 is a possible D gene (6 bases). V lost 0 bases to trimming and J lost 9 bases, with 24 bases between them. This CDR3 has 17 residues. Germline loops: CDR1 LGHNA, CDR2 YNFKEQ. In DNA form, the CDR3 reads TGTGCCAGCAGCCAAGATTATAGTAGCGGAAGGCCAGTCGCGCAGTACTTC. Its protein is CASSQDYSSGRPVAQYF.

This clonotype was recorded at least ten times. The J gene is TRBJ2-7, the V gene TRBV14; D may be TRBD2 (5 bases). CDR1 is SGHDN, CDR2 FVKESK, per germline. The CDR3 is made up of 14 amino acids. Between the trimmed V and J ends, which lost 2 bases and 1 base, there was a span of 9 bases. CDR3 sequence (DNA): TGTGCCAGCAGCCAATTTCGGGGTTCCTACGAGCAGTACTTC. Amino acids: CASSQFRGSYEQYF.

This clonotype has just a few counts. The gene calls are TRBV27 and TRBJ1-4; D remains unclear. Trimming pared 4 bases from V and 0 bases from J, leaving 12 bases between. CDR3 size: 16 residues. CDR1 is MNHEY and CDR2 is SMNVEV in the germline V gene (reference sequence). The CDR3 region is CASSSSYSPTNEKLFF. In DNA form, the CDR3 reads TGTGCCAGCAGTTCATCCTATAGTCCAACTAATGAAAAACTGTTTTTT.

V gene TRBV12-3 or TRBV12-4 combines with J gene TRBJ2-7; 7 bases match TRBD1. The V gene end was trimmed by 7 bases and the J gene end by 2 bases; junction bases not matched to a gene: 8. The CDR3 is 14 residues long. DNA of the CDR3: TGTGCCAGCACCCCTGGGGACAGACCCTACGAGCAGTACTTC. Encoded protein: CASTPGDRPYEQYF.

The chain employs TRBV10-3 and TRBJ1-1, with 10 bases fitting TRBD1. Trimming at V came to 7 bases and at J to 6 bases, leaving 11 bases not matched to a gene. CDR3 length: 15 amino acids. Looked up from germline, CDR1 is ENHRY and CDR2 is SYGVKD. The CDR3 region is CAIKPDRGGMAEAFF. The CDR3 bases are TGTGCCATCAAGCCGGACAGGGGGGGTATGGCTGAAGCTTTCTTT.

The rearrangement links TRBV7-2 to TRBJ1-6; D remains unclear. V gave up 2 bases and J gave up 2 bases, with 4 bases separating them. CDR3 length equals 14 residues. Looked up from germline, CDR1 is SGHTA and CDR2 is FQGNSA. The CDR3 DNA reads as TGTGCCAGCAGCTTAAGAACCTATAATTCACCCCTCCACTTT. Amino acid sequence: CASSLRTYNSPLHF.